Following are 8 T cell receptor beta chains from one sample sequenced in a study of human thymus T cells (dated by TCRdb to about 2020). Thymus tissue was collected as surgical resects that were removed during corrective cardiac surgery. The library was prepared using the immunoSEQ multiplex PCR assay. TCRdb obtained this table from immuneACCESS and retained in-frame rearrangements with V and J assigned. These tables miss some clones; where compared with another copy, unresolved V genes account for less than half of the shortfall, and the remainder is unexplained. A total of 78,000 or so clones appear in this sample, around 96% of them only once. Together, the top ten hold approximately 0.03% of the sample. Sequenced material: thymus tissue. The receptor source for this set is a boy younger than two with a congenital heart defect but otherwise immunologically healthy.

The chain employs TRBV5-1 and TRBJ1-1; D gene ambiguous. Trimming left V 1 base short and J 2 bases short, with 15 bases between. This CDR3 spans 16 amino acids. Germline V gene lookup returns CDR1 SGHRS and CDR2 YFSETQ. The CDR3 DNA is TGCGCCAGCAGCTTGCCCCGTGGAGGGAGAAACACTGAAGCTTTCTTT. It yields the protein CASSLPRGGRNTEAFF.

This rearrangement joins TRBV7-9 to TRBJ2-3, with D perhaps matching TRBD2 (5 bases). With 1 base removed from V and 2 bases from J, the gap between germline ends came to 10 bases. CDR1 and CDR2 (germline): SEHNR, FQNEAQ (reference sequence). CDR3 size: 15 residues. This CDR3 is CASSLGGWITDTQYF. CDR3 sequence (DNA): TGTGCCAGCAGCTTAGGAGGGTGGATCACAGATACGCAGTATTTT. Full variable domain (remainder filled in from reference TRBV7-9 and TRBJ2-3): DTGVSQNPRHKITKRGQNVTFRCDPISEHNRLYWYRQTLGQGPEFLTYFQNEAQLEKSRLLSDRFSAERPKGSFSTLEIQRTEQGDSAMYLCASSLGGWITDTQYFGPGTRLTVL.

This clone turned up a few times. The J gene is TRBJ1-6, the V gene TRBV10-2, with 8 positions matching TRBD1. The junction had 4 bases not matched to a gene; V was cut back by 5 bases and J by 7 bases. Germline CDR1 reads WSHSY; CDR2 reads SAAADI. This CDR3 contains 14 residues. The CDR3 nucleotides read TGCGCCAGCAGTCCCCGGGACAGGAATTCACCCCTCCACTTT. This gives the protein CASSPRDRNSPLHF.

J is TRBJ2-3 and V is TRBV6-6; 9 bases fit TRBD1. J gave up 4 bases and V 2 bases, and 7 bases lay outside the gene matches. CDR3 length equals 16 residues. The germline CDR1 and CDR2 sequences are MNHNY and SVGAGI (reference sequence). CDR3 bases: TGTGCCAGCAGTTACGTCCCGGGACAGGGCGCAGATACGCAGTATTTT. Protein sequence: CASSYVPGQGADTQYF.

The rearrangement uses TRBV7-9 and TRBJ2-5; D may be TRBD1 or TRBD2 (5 bases each). V dropped 10 bases and J dropped 5 bases, with 26 bases sitting between them. The CDR3 loop spans 16 amino acids. Germline loops: CDR1 SEHNR, CDR2 FQNEAQ (reference sequence). The CDR3, as DNA: TGTGCCACGGAGATACGGGACGTGGGATTTAGGGAGACCCAGTACTTC. This codes for CATEIRDVGFRETQYF.

V gene TRBV27 combines with J gene TRBJ2-1; 8 bases are shared with TRBD1. This CDR3 region has 13 residues. Looked up from germline, CDR1 is MNHEY and CDR2 is SMNVEV (reference sequence). Germline trimming cut 4 bases from V and 5 bases from J; bases unmatched to any gene: 1. The CDR3 loop reads CASSWDRNNEQFF. The CDR3 nucleotides read TGTGCCAGCAGTTGGGACAGGAACAATGAGCAGTTCTTC.

This chain joins TRBV10-1 and TRBJ2-3, with D possibly TRBD1 on 6 matching bases. Trimming removed 6 bases at V and 3 bases at J, with 19 bases between. The CDR3 sequence is 16 residues long. From germline, CDR1 is WNHNN and CDR2 SYGVQD (reference sequence). The CDR3 region has the DNA TGCGCCAGCAGCCCGATGGCAGGGGATCAGACAGATACGCAGTATTTT. Translation gives CASSPMAGDQTDTQYF.

The chain carries TRBV6-6 and TRBJ1-5, with 8 bases fitting TRBD1. V lost 6 bases to trimming and J lost 1 base; unmatched junction nucleotides: 8. CDR1 and CDR2 (germline): MNHNY, SVGAGI (reference sequence). The CDR3 is 16 residues long. Here the CDR3 reads CASRVTGGTSNQPQHF. CDR3 DNA: TGTGCCAGCAGGGTAACAGGGGGGACGAGCAATCAGCCCCAGCATTTT.